The 2 T cell receptor beta chains given below trace back to one sample, sequenced in a study of PD-L1 blockade in urothelial cancer. The method was immunoSEQ multiplex PCR; TCRdb's version includes in-frame clones alone and lacks a portion of them. The sample consists of 50,000 to 60,000 clones, 86% of them appearing once. The sequences come from PBMCs, collected around atezolizumab (anti-PD-L1) treatment. These receptors were obtained from a man between 50 and 59 years old with urothelial cancer.

This chain links TRBV6-5 with TRBJ1-1, with 7 bases lining up with TRBD1. Germline CDR1 is MNHEY and CDR2 is SVGAGI. V dropped 10 bases and J dropped 5; count of bases not matched to a gene: 10. The CDR3 spans 13 residues. The CDR3 is CATVGQLGTEAFF. In nucleotides, the CDR3 is TGTGCCACGGTGGGACAGCTGGGGACTGAAGCTTTCTTT.

This clone showed up just once. CDR3 bases: TGTGCCAGCACCAGCAGGGCAATTAACACCGGGGAGCTGTTTTTT. Protein product: CASTSRAINTGELFF. V is TRBV7-8 and J is TRBJ2-2; D perhaps matches TRBD1 (5 bases). The CDR3 consists of 15 residues. Germline V gene data show CDR1 as SGHVS and CDR2 as FQNEAQ. The V end was cut by 7 bases, the J end by 2 bases, with 14 bases between.